These 7 T cell receptor beta chains came from one sample sequenced in a study of blood T cell repertoires in COVID-19. Libraries were prepared by immunoSEQ multiplex PCR; TCRdb keeps only in-frame clonotypes and omits some of them. The sample contains about 130,000 clones, roughly four fifths of which appear only once. Sequencing used peripheral blood. These receptors came from a man younger than 40 with COVID-19, enrolled during active disease.

The CDR3 spells CASGSQGGGGNQPQHF. The CDR3 DNA follows: TGTGCTAGTGGATCTCAGGGGGGAGGCGGCAATCAGCCCCAGCATTTT. The chain employs TRBV12-5 and TRBJ1-5; TRBD1 matches 7 bases. Losses at the gene ends were 6 bases for V and 2 bases for J; bases not matched to a gene: 10. The CDR3 runs to 16 residues. Germline CDR1 LGHNT, CDR2 FRNRAP.

The CDR3 DNA reads as TGTGCCAGCAGCACAGCTAACTATGGCTACACCTTC. Its protein is CASSTANYGYTF. This rearrangement joins TRBV28 to TRBJ1-2; no clear D gene. Trimming shortened V by 6 bases and J by 0 bases, and 5 bases separated the two germline ends. From germline, CDR1 is MDHEN and CDR2 SYDVKM. The CDR3 length is 12 residues.

V is TRBV4-1 and J is TRBJ2-7, with TRBD2 identical over 8 bases. This CDR3 spans 15 amino acids. Germline V CDR1 and CDR2: MGHRA, YSYEKL. V lost 2 bases, J lost 1 base, and 4 bases stayed unmatched. DNA for the CDR3: TGCGCCAGCAGCCAACCCGGGACTAGGTCCTACGAGCAGTACTTC. Amino acid sequence: CASSQPGTRSYEQYF.

This chain joins TRBV5-4 and TRBJ2-7; a possible D gene is TRBD2 (7 bases). The CDR3 has 15 amino acids. Trimming took off 2 bases at V and 7 bases at J, with 19 bases between the two ends. Looked up from germline, CDR1 is SGHNT and CDR2 is YYREEE (reference sequence). CDR3 loop: CASSFWGAGAGEQYF. The CDR3, as DNA: TGTGCCAGCAGCTTTTGGGGGGCGGGAGCGGGAGAGCAGTACTTC.

The chain links TRBV27 to TRBJ2-7, with TRBD1 matching 7 bases. Germline-derived CDR1 and CDR2 are MNHEY and SMNVEV (reference sequence). This CDR3 has 14 residues. V dropped 4 bases and J dropped 3; count of bases not matched to a gene: 6. DNA of the CDR3: TGTGCCAGCAGTTCCCACCGGGACAGCTACGAGCAGTACTTC. Translating gives CASSSHRDSYEQYF.

The V and J genes are TRBV29-1 and TRBJ1-2; D uncertain. Between the trimmed V and J ends, which lost 2 bases and 4 bases, there was a span of 11 bases. Per the germline V gene, CDR1 is SQVTM and CDR2 is ANQGSEA. This CDR3 has 13 amino acids. The CDR3 nucleotides are TGCAGCGTTGAATCGAACTCCTTCTATGGCTACACCTTC. Its protein product is CSVESNSFYGYTF. Drawing the rest from reference TRBV29-1 and TRBJ1-2, the complete variable domain is SAVISQKPSRDICQRGTSLTIQCQVDSQVTMMFWYRQQPGQSLTLIATANQGSEATYESGFVIDKFPISRPNLTFSTLTVSNMSPEDSSIYLCSVESNSFYGYTFGSGTRLTVV.

The chain carries TRBV19 and TRBJ2-5; 7 positions match TRBD1. With V trimmed by 6 bases and J by 4 bases, 2 bases remained unmatched. CDR3 length equals 12 residues. Looked up from germline, CDR1 is LNHDA and CDR2 is SQIVND (reference sequence). CDR3 amino acids: CASSDRVETQYF. CDR3 sequence (DNA): TGTGCCAGTAGCGACAGGGTAGAGACCCAGTACTTC.